This T cell receptor beta chain was sequenced during a study of blood T cells in healthy people across ages. Findings of the study overall: Any changes in expanded clonotypes were possibly confounded, as donor CMV status remained unknown.

A sample-barcoded 5' primer and a J-beta primer mix were used in a second PCR of roughly 7 to 11 cycles. TCRdb re-analysed the 5' RACE reads in MiXCR, keeping a single row per CDR3 protein. Among 1.5 million to 2 million distinct CDR3 sequences listed, 25% to 30% were seen once. This clonotype appeared many times. What it binds is unknown. The individuals who served as donors were healthy Caucasians living in Russia, aged about 6 to 100. CDR1 and CDR2 from the germline V gene are WSHSY and SAAADI. V lost 4 bases and J lost 1, with 7 bases in between. The CDR3 has 13 residues. Sequenced: blood. This receptor was identified in a woman in her thirties in good health. V usage is TRBV10-2 and J usage is TRBJ2-5; D is ambiguous. This CDR3 reads CASSGTTQETQYF. The CDR3 bases are TGCGCCAGCAGTGGCACTACCCAAGAGACCCAGTACTTC.